The entry that follows covers one T cell receptor beta chain sequence. Its antigen is currently not known. Per-base qualities were not stored, and no clone one base away is much larger. The cohort was made up of about 610 healthy bone marrow donors. At the time of sampling, every cohort member was nominally healthy, though immune exposures that went unrecorded were likely present. The donor was CMV seronegative and was included in the group of 352 seronegative cohort members. A peripheral blood sample was collected from each donor, and TCR beta sequencing was performed on peripheral blood mononuclear cells. Genomic DNA was extracted from the blood cell samples with the Qiagen DNeasy Blood Extraction Kit. The sample belongs to a study of cytomegalovirus exposure and HLA in healthy donors (dated by TCRdb to the late 2010s). Context from the whole study: An earlier analysis of approximately 590 of the donors reported more than 250 Gb of sequence data and some 120 million unique TCR beta sequences from around 200 million T cells. An early release covering roughly 640 HLA-typed donors comprised 250 to 350 gigabases of sequencing data and approximately 85 million unique TCR sequences. Of the 300 to 400 genotyped donors, 65% to 90% fell in the genetic ancestry cluster associated with self-reported Caucasian donors. The aim of the study was to test whether cataloging public T cell receptors could identify signatures of past pathogen exposure. The T cell repertoires of 666 subjects were profiled by immunosequencing and related to cytomegalovirus serostatus. A separate validation cohort of some 130 different subjects was used in addition to the 666-subject first cohort. To predict cytomegalovirus infection status, the study combined high-throughput TCR immunosequencing, statistical association of individual TCRs with disease status, and machine learning. A later analysis re-analyzed previously published TCR beta repertoires from roughly 690 donors and added high-resolution HLA genotyping to study TCR occurrence patterns. Rather than using new phenotypic data, the later analysis identified candidate immune exposures from TCR beta sequences and from how often those sequences occurred across donors. An earlier analysis of 587 of the donors used high-throughput TCR beta sequencing to judge whether each TCR beta V gene segment behaved as functional or pseudogenic. Donor age, sex, ethnicity and CMV serostatus were collected together with the repertoire data. Genome-wide SNP genotypes for about 55% of the 666 donors were used in a later genetic analysis, which treated that subset as a discovery cohort. Every repertoire in the discovery cohort had been generated on one and the same sequencing platform. Both class I and class II loci were covered by HLA typing, at four-digit resolution. The number of typed donors differed by locus: roughly 629-630 for A, B, C, DRB1 and DQB1; about 520 for DQA1; some 590 for DPA1; and some 450 for DPB1. About five DR-DQ haplotypes were treated as single units for association and clustering because of strong linkage in the cohort. Across roughly 420 genotyped donors of the cohort, an average of about 200,000 unique TCR beta nucleotide sequences per donor were sequenced, and 15% to 20% of those sequences were non-productive.

Library construction relied on the immunoSEQ multiplex PCR assay. For the multiplex PCR, a mixture combining 60 forward primers for TCR Vbeta segments and 13 reverse primers for TCR Jbeta segments was used. A multiplex PCR assay on genomic DNA amplified the CDR3 region of rearranged TCR beta genes. Amplified TCR beta libraries were sequenced as 87-base-pair reads on the Illumina HiSeq System. The published analysis was carried out like this. Across the 500 to 700 repertoires, a later analysis counted tens of millions of unique TCR beta chains, around 10 million of which were shared by at least two donors. To remove PCR and sequencing errors, raw reads were error-corrected and collapsed into unique sequences using a nearest-neighbor algorithm that merged closely related sequences. CDR3 sequences were aligned to IMGT reference sequences to assign V, D and J gene segments. For a sequence to be retained, a match of at least six nucleotides to both a V gene segment and a J gene segment was required. A rearrangement counted as productive if the CDR3 had no stop codons and remained in frame with V and J, and every other rearrangement counted as non-productive. CDR3 was defined according to IMGT convention as the region running from the second conserved V-encoded cysteine to the conserved J-encoded phenylalanine. In an earlier analysis of 550 to 650 of the donors, sequences lacking an unambiguous match to a single V gene segment were excluded. An earlier analysis of approximately 590 of the donors classified V segments as functional when productive rearrangements were above 56.7% and as segregating when the standard deviation between donors was above 5%. To diagnose cytomegalovirus status from the catalog of TCR beta chain sequences, a statistical classification framework was built. In a later analysis, TCR nucleotide sequences were compared against IMGT/GENE-DB human TR gene sequences so that V and J genes could be assigned. In a later analysis, CDR3 sequences and most-parsimonious VDJ recombination scenarios were assigned using the TCRdist pipeline. In a later analysis, each TCR beta chain was defined by its CDR3 amino acid sequence together with its V-gene family, and reads lacking a unique V-gene family were excluded. In a later analysis, 550 to 650 highly shared, low-generation-probability nucleotide sequences were removed to address suspected cross-contamination and a sequencing artifact. A later analysis calculated a clonal expansion index for each public chain from normalized within-repertoire ranks of inferred template counts. In a later analysis, generation probabilities were computed with a VDJ recombination model fitted to out-of-frame rearrangements, and the resulting probabilities were checked against IGoR. In a later analysis, TCR-TCR, TCR-HLA and TCR-CMV co-occurrence was scored with hypergeometric tests, and a repertoire-size bias correction was applied to TCR pairs. False discovery rates were estimated in a later analysis by permuting HLA or CMV assignments 20 times. In a later analysis, co-occurring TCRs were grouped using DBSCAN, with TCRdist sequence similarity added in when clustering inside HLA-allele-positive subsets. Repertoires with fewer than 30,000 or more than 120,000 public chains were left out of co-occurrence clustering, as were five repertoires with anomalous nucleotide sharing. This is the immuneACCESS table as TCRdb keeps it, with only in-frame sequences that have V and J called. A part of the clones is gone; compared with another copy, unresolved V genes explain less than half, and the rest is unexplained. From that table come the V and J calls and clone size; the DNA was used to work out D and trimming. The sample includes approximately 130,000 clones, with 70% to 90% observed a single time. Together, the top ten hold approximately 1.8% of the sample.

The CDR3 numbers 16 residues from cysteine through phenylalanine. The sequence is cut down to CDR3 DNA, 48 bases in frame from base 1. Here V drops 0 bases and J drops 6 bases, and the junction holds 12 bases not matched to any gene. The germline V gene yields SGDLS for CDR1 and YYNGEE for CDR2. What the work shows at the level of the full study, not this receptor alone: Linkage disequilibrium might explain the correlated functional status among segregating V segments, but an unknown experimental factor could not be ruled out. Most TCR sequences were observed very rarely across donors, whereas some public TCRs were present in many individuals. In vitro tests confirmed that a few of the cytomegalovirus-associated TCR beta chains recognize cytomegalovirus antigens. A cluster of highly shared sequence variants was judged likely to represent a technical artifact of the sequencing pipeline. Because HLA typing was unavailable for some donors at each locus, only the typed subset was used in association tests. A total of some 180 TCR beta chains were listed by the study as associated with cytomegalovirus. It was suggested by the authors that the approach could potentially be generalized to other disease states and immunological phenotypes. In an earlier analysis of some 550 of the donors, most TCR beta V segments were observed in productive rearrangements about 90% or about 30% of the time, broadly matching IMGT annotations. Because the 87-base-pair reads could not distinguish some IMGT-functional V segments, including TRBV6-2 and TRBV6-3, those segments were excluded. In a later analysis, 16,951 TCR beta sequences were associated with specific HLA alleles at a false discovery rate of 0.05. V-gene and J-gene trimming of TCR beta chains was associated with a missense DCLRE1C variant in a later genetic analysis, and the association was replicated in an independent cohort. Several of the top co-occurrence clusters appeared to be linked to parvovirus B19, influenza, CMV and Epstein-Barr virus, according to a later analysis. Compared with equally common non-associated chains, HLA-associated TCR beta chains in a later analysis were more clonally expanded and had lower generation probabilities. In a later analysis, most CMV-associated TCR beta chains were found to appear HLA-restricted, with HLA associations seemingly driven largely by CMV exposure. In a later genetic analysis, fewer N-insertions in productive TCRs were reported among donors in an Asian-associated ancestry cluster than the 666-donor mean. The presence/absence analyses assumed that sequencing depth was roughly uniform across donors, and that assumption may not be true. Immune exposure information for the cohort was limited to CMV serostatus. Because counts were too low, about 15 rarely observed V segments, including chromosome 9 orphons, were left out of the earlier analysis of over 550 of the donors. A further reported finding was that TCR beta sequences accurately predicted the HLA-A and HLA-B alleles for most subjects in the first cohort. In both the original and validation cohorts, the classifier was reported to diagnose cytomegalovirus status with high specificity and sensitivity. A later analysis found that TCR association rates varied across HLA loci, with DRB1 alleles showing the most associated TCRs and HLA-C alleles the fewest. Strong co-occurrence of HLA alleles, especially DR and DQ, made assigning TCR associations to individual alleles difficult. In this cohort, only TCR beta chains were sequenced, and detectable features were limited by the absence of alpha or paired-chain data.

This chain joins TRBV9 to TRBJ2-7, with TRBD1 matching 7 junction bases. Sequencing was done on a sample of PBMCs. The sequence derives from a man between 35 and 55 years old in good health and CMV-seronegative. The DNA sequence reads TGTGCCAGCAGCGTAGGATTGCGGACAGGAGAGGGCGAGCAGTACTTC. Its protein product is CASSVGLRTGEGEQYF.